The clone carrying this TCR beta chain has ten or more counts. The data originate from a study of metastatic and nonmetastatic thyroid tumors. TCRdb re-called the PCR reads with MiXCR. Of about 48,000 clones in the sample, approximately 20% were seen once. All patients reached thyroid surgery having received no treatment beforehand. This CDR3 contains 13 residues. The germline V gene encodes CDR1 DFQATT and CDR2 SNEGSKA (reference sequence). Trimming removed 0 bases at V and 3 bases at J, with 7 bases between. J is TRBJ2-3 and V is TRBV20-1; D ambiguous. What was sequenced was blood. This receptor was identified in a male donor with papillary thyroid cancer or a benign thyroid nodule (not recorded which). Some clones in this sample may be carry-over from other donors' samples. CDR3 nucleotide sequence: TGCAGTGCTAGAGAATTGGTGACAGATACGCAGTATTTT. Translation gives CSARELVTDTQYF.